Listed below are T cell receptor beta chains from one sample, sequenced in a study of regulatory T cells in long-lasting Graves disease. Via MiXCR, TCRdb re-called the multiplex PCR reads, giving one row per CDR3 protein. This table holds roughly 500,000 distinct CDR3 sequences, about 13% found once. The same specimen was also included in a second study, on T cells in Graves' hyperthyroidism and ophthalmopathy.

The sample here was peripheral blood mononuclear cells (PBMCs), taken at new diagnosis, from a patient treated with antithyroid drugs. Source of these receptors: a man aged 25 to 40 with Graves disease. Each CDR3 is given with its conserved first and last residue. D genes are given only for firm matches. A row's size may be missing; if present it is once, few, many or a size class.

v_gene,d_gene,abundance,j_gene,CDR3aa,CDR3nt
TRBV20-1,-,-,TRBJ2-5,CSASKETQYF,TGCAGTGCTTCAAAAGAGACCCAGTACTTC
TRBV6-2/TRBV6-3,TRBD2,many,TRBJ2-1,CATETWRGGNEQFF,TGTGCCACCGAGACTTGGCGGGGGGGCAATGAGCAGTTCTTC
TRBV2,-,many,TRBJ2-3,CASSAGTGATSQYF,TGTGCCAGCAGCGCCGGGACGGGGGCTACTTCGCAGTATTTT
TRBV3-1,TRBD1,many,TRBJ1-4,CASSLRQGRYEKLFF,TGTGCCAGCAGCCTCCGACAGGGCCGGTACGAAAAACTGTTTTTT
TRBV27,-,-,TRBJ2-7,CASSLEARTYEQYF,TGTGCCAGCAGTTTAGAGGCCAGGACCTACGAGCAGTACTTC
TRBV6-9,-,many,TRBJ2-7,CASSWKQTGYEQYF,TGTGCCAGCAGTTGGAAACAGACGGGCTACGAGCAGTACTTC
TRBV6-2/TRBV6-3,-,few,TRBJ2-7,CASSRFGAEYEQYF,TGTGCCAGCAGCCGGTTCGGGGCCGAATACGAGCAGTACTTC
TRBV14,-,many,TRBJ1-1,CASSRRSMNTEAFF,TGTGCCAGCAGCCGACGGAGCATGAACACTGAAGCTTTCTTT
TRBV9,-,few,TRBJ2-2,CASLGNTGELFF,TGTGCCAGTCTGGGGAACACCGGGGAGCTGTTTTTT
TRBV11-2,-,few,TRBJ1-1,CASSLTAEAFF,TGTGCCAGCAGCTTAACAGCAGAAGCTTTCTTT
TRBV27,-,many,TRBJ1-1,CASSFSGGTEAFF,TGTGCCAGCAGTTTTAGCGGGGGGACTGAAGCTTTCTTT
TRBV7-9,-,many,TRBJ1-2,CASSTDILYGYTF,TGTGCCAGCAGCACGGATATCCTCTATGGCTACACCTTC
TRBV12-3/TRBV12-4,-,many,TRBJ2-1,CASSLRGAEEQFF,TGTGCCAGCAGTTTACGCGGTGCCGAGGAGCAGTTCTTC
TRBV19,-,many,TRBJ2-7,CAVGSSLYEQYF,TGTGCCGTAGGGTCCTCCCTCTACGAGCAGTACTTC
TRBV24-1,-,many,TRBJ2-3,CATSDLSRDTDTQYF,TGTGCCACCAGTGATTTGAGCAGGGACACAGATACGCAGTATTTT
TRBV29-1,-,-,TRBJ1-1,CSVIESLGWTEAFF,TGCAGCGTTATCGAATCGTTGGGTTGGACTGAAGCTTTCTTT
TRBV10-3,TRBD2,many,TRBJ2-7,CAISAVWGGEQYF,TGTGCCATCAGTGCCGTTTGGGGGGGGGAGCAGTACTTC
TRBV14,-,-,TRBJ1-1,CASSQDMDTEAFF,TGTGCCAGCAGCCAAGACATGGACACTGAAGCTTTCTTT
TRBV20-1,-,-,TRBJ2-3,CSARDVLTDTQYF,TGCAGTGCTAGAGATGTCCTGACTGATACGCAGTATTTT
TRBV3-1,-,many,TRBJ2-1,CASSLRRGDEQFF,TGTGCCAGCAGCCTCCGAAGGGGAGATGAGCAGTTCTTC
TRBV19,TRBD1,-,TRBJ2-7,CASSMAQGVYEQYF,TGTGCCAGTAGTATGGCACAGGGGGTCTACGAGCAGTACTTC
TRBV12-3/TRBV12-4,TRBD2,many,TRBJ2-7,CASSSLAGGPGEQYF,TGTGCCAGCAGTTCCCTAGCGGGAGGGCCGGGGGAGCAGTACTTC
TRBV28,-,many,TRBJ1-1,CASVRKGLTEAFF,TGTGCCAGCGTTCGGAAGGGGTTAACTGAAGCTTTCTTT
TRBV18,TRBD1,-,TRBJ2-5,CASSEDRGPCNEQYF,TGTGCCAGCTCCGAGGACAGGGGGCCTTGCAATGAGCAGTACTTC
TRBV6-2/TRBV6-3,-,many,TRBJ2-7,CASSFRGSYEQYF,TGTGCCAGCAGCTTCAGGGGCTCCTACGAGCAGTACTTC
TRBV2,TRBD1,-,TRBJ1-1,CASGQGLNTEAFF,TGTGCCAGCGGACAGGGCTTGAACACTGAAGCTTTCTTT
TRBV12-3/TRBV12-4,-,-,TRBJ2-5,CATSLEGRGTQYF,TGTGCCACCTCCTTGGAGGGCCGGGGGACCCAGTACTTC
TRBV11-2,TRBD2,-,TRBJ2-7,CASSEPQLSGRTIYEQYF,TGTGCCAGCAGCGAACCTCAACTTAGCGGGAGAACAATCTACGAGCAGTACTTC
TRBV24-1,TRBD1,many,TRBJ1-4,CATSDPTGFYEKLFF,TGTGCCACCAGTGACCCGACAGGGTTTTATGAAAAACTGTTTTTT
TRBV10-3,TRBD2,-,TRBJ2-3,CAISDATERLAGGMNTQYF,TGTGCCATCAGTGACGCGACCGAACGGCTAGCGGGAGGTATGAATACGCAGTATTTT
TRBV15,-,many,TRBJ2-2,CATSRRSWGRGTGELFF,TGTGCCACCAGCAGGCGGTCTTGGGGTCGGGGGACCGGGGAGCTGTTTTTT
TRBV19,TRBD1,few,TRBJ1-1,CASNTGGNTEAFF,TGTGCCAGTAACACAGGGGGGAACACTGAAGCTTTCTTT
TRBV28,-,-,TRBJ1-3,CASRDGELTGNTIYF,TGTGCCAGCAGGGATGGTGAACTAACTGGAAACACCATATATTTT